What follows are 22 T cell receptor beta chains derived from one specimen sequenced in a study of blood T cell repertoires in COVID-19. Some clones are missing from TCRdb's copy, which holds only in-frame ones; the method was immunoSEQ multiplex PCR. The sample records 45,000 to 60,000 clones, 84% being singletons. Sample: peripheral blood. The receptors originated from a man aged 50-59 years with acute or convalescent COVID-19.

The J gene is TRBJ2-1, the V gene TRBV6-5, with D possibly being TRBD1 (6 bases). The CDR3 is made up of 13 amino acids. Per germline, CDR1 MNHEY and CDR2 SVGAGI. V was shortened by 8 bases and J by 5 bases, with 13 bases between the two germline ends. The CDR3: CASSRDTNNEQFF. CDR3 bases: TGTGCCAGCTCCAGGGACACGAACAATGAGCAGTTCTTC.

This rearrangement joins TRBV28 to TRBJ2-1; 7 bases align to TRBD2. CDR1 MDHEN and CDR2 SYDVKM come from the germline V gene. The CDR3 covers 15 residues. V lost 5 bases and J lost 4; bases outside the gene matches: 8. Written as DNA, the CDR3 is TGTGCCAGCAGTCATGGGGGGGGAGGGTACAATGAGCAGTTCTTC. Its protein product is CASSHGGGGYNEQFF.

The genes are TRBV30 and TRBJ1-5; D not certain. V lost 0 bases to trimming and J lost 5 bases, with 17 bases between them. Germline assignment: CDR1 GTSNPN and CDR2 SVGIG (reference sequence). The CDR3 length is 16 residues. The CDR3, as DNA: TGTGCCTGGAGTGTACTTCAAGAGGGTACGCATCAGCCCCAGCATTTT. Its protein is CAWSVLQEGTHQPQHF.

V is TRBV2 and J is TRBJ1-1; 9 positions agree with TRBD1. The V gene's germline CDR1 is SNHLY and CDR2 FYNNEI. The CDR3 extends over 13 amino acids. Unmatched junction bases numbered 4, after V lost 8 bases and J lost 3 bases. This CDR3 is CASRRDRDTEAFF. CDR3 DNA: TGTGCCAGCCGACGGGACAGGGACACTGAAGCTTTCTTT.

For the CDR3, the DNA is TGTGCCAGCAGTTTAATGGGGACAGGGTCGGGAAACACCATATATTTT. Protein sequence: CASSLMGTGSGNTIYF. The chain uses TRBV27 and TRBJ1-3, with TRBD1 matching 9 bases. The germline V gene has CDR1 MNHEY and CDR2 SMNVEV (reference sequence). Losses at the gene ends were 2 bases for V and 4 bases for J; bases not matched to a gene: 6. The CDR3 has 16 residues.

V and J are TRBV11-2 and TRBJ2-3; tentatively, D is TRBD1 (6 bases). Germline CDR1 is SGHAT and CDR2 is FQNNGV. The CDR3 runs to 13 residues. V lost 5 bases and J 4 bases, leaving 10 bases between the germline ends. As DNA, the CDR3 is TGTGCCAGCAGCCTCAGGGGTGCAGATACGCAGTATTTT. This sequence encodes CASSLRGADTQYF. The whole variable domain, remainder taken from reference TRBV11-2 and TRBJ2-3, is EAGVAQSPRYKIIEKRQSVAFWCNPISGHATLYWYQQILGQGPKLLIQFQNNGVVDDSQLPKDRFSAERLKGVDSTLKIQPAKLEDSAVYLCASSLRGADTQYFGPGTRLTVL.

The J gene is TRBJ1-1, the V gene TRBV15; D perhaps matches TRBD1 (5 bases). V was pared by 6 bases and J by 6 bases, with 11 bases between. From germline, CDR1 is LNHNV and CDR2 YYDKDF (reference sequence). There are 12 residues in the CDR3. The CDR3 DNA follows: TGTGCCACCAGTATCGGGGGGGCTGAAGCTTTCTTT. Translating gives CATSIGGAEAFF.

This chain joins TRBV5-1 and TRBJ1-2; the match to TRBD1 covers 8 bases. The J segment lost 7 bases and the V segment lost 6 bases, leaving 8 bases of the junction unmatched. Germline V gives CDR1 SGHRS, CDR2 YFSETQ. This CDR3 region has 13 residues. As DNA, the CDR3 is TGCGCCAGCACCTTTCAGGGGGCGTTTGGCTACACCTTC. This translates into CASTFQGAFGYTF.

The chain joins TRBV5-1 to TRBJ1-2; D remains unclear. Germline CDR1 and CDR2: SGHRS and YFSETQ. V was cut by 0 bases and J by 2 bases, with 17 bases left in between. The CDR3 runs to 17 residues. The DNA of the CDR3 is TGCGCCAGCAGCTTGGATTGGACGGGAAATAGAAACTATGGCTACACCTTC. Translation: CASSLDWTGNRNYGYTF.

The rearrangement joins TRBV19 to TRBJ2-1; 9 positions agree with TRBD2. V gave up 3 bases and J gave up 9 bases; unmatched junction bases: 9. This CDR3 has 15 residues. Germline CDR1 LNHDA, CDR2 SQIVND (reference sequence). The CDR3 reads CASSISSGGIGEQFF. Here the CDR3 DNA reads TGTGCCAGTAGTATCTCCAGCGGGGGGATCGGTGAGCAGTTCTTC. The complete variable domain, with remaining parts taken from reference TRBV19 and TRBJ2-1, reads DGGITQSPKYLFRKEGQNVTLSCEQNLNHDAMYWYRQDPGQGLRLIYYSQIVNDFQKGDIAEGYSVSREKKESFPLTVTSAQKNPTAFYLCASSISSGGIGEQFFGPGTRLTVL.

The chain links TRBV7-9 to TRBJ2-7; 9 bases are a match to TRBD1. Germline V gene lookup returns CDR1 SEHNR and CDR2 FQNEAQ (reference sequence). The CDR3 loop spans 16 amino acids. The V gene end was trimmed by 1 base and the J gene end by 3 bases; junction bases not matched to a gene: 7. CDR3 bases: TGTGCCAGCAGCTTAGTAGGGACAGGGAGGATCTACGAGCAGTACTTC. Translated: CASSLVGTGRIYEQYF.

CDR3 residues: CASRYSGSVKNIQYF. CDR3 sequence (DNA): TGTGCCAGCAGGTATAGCGGGAGTGTTAAAAACATTCAGTACTTC. This sequence joins TRBV6-5 and TRBJ2-4; 9 bases line up with TRBD2. The CDR3 is 15 residues long. Trimming removed 6 bases from V and 4 bases from J; junction bases left unmatched: 7. Germline V gives CDR1 MNHEY, CDR2 SVGAGI.

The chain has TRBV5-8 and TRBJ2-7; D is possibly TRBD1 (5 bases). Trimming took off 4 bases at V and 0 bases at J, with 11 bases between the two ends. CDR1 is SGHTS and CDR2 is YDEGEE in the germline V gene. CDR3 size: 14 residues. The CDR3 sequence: CASSLSRDSYEQYF. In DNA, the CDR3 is TGTGCCAGCAGCCTGAGCAGGGACTCCTACGAGCAGTACTTC. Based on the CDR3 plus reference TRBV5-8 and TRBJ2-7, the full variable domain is EAGVTQSPTHLIKTRGQQATLRCSPISGHTSVYWYQQALGLGLQFLLWYDEGEERNRGNFPPRFSGRQFPNYSSELNVNALELEDSALYLCASSLSRDSYEQYFGPGTRLTVT.

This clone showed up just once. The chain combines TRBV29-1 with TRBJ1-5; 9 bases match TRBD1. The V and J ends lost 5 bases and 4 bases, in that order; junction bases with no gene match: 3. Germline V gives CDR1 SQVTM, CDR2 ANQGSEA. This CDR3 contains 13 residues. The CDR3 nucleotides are TGCAGCGTTCTGGACAGGGGAAATCAGCCCCAGCATTTT. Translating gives CSVLDRGNQPQHF.

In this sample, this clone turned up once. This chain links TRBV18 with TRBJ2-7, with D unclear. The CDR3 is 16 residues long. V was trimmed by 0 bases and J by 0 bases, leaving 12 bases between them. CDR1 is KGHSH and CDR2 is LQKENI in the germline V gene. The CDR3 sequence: CASSPPVLSSSYEQYF. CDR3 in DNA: TGTGCCAGCTCACCACCGGTCCTTTCCAGCTCCTACGAGCAGTACTTC.

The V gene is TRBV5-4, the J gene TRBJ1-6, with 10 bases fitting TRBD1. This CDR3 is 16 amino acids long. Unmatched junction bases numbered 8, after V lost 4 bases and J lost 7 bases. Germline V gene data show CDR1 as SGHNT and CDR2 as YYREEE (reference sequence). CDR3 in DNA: TGTGCCAGCAGCGCTCCGGGACAGGGGAAAAATTCACCCCTCCACTTT. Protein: CASSAPGQGKNSPLHF.

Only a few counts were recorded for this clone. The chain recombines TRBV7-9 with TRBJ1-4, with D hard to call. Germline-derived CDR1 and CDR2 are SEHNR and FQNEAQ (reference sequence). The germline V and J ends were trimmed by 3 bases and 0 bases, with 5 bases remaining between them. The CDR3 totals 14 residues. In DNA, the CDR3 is TGTGCCAGCAGCTTCGGTACAACTAATGAAAAACTGTTTTTT. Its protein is CASSFGTTNEKLFF.

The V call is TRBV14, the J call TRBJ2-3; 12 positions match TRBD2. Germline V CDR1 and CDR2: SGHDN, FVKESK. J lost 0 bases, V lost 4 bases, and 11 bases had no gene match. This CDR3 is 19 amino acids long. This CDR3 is CASSPSIGLAGRSTDTQYF. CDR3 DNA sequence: TGTGCCAGCAGCCCTTCGATTGGACTAGCGGGAAGGAGCACAGATACGCAGTATTTT.

For the CDR3, the DNA is TGCGCCAGCAGGGCAGGGATCGCCGAGCAGTACTTC. It yields the protein CASRAGIAEQYF. The chain has TRBV10-2 and TRBJ2-7; a weak D match, TRBD1 (5 bases). Germline V lookup: CDR1 WSHSY, CDR2 SAAADI. The CDR3 runs to 12 residues. Trimming took 6 bases from V and 6 from J, leaving 12 bases between them.

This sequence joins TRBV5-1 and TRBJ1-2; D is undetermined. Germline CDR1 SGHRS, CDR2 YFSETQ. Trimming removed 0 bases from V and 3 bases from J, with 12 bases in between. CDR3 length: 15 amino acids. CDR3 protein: CASSLASGSDYGYTF. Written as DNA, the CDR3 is TGCGCCAGCAGCTTGGCCTCGGGGAGTGACTATGGCTACACCTTC.

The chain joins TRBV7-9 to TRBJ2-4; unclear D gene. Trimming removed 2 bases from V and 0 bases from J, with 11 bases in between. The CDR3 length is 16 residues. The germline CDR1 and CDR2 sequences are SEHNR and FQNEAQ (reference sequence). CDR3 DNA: TGTGCCAGCAGCTTACAGGCTGGAATAGCCAAAAACATTCAGTACTTC. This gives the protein CASSLQAGIAKNIQYF.

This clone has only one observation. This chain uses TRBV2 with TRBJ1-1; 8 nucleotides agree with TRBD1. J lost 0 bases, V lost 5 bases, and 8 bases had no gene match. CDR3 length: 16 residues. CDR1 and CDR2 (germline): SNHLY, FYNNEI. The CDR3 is CASSSRDRLMNTEAFF. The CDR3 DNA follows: TGTGCCAGCAGTTCCCGGGACAGGCTTATGAACACTGAAGCTTTCTTT.